The 18 T cell receptor beta chains listed next were all sequenced from one sample in a study of OX40 agonist ivuxolimab in advanced cancers. TCRdb keeps only in-frame clones here, not all; method: immunoSEQ multiplex PCR. The table lists around 44,000 clones, roughly nine tenths of them singletons. Specimen: CD4+ or CD8+ T cells sorted from blood, collected in a trial of the OX40 agonist ivuxolimab. The receptors were sampled from an adult with an advanced solid tumor such as melanoma, head and neck, liver or kidney cancer.

This clone has only a few counts. J is TRBJ1-6 and V is TRBV5-5, with 8 positions matching TRBD1. The CDR3 contains 17 residues. The germline V gene encodes CDR1 SGHKS and CDR2 YYEKEE (reference sequence). With V trimmed by 4 bases and J by 0 bases, 6 bases remained unmatched. CDR3 DNA: TGTGCCAGCAGCCATAGGACAGGGAGCTCCTATAATTCACCCCTCCACTTT. It specifies CASSHRTGSSYNSPLHF.

The gene calls are TRBV6-1 and TRBJ1-5; no definite D call. This CDR3 contains 13 residues. From germline, CDR1 is MNHNS and CDR2 SASEGT. The V end lost 5 bases, the J end lost 7 bases, and 12 bases lay between the germline ends. This CDR3 is CASSWAEGQPQHF. CDR3 bases: TGTGCCAGCAGTTGGGCGGAAGGCCAGCCCCAGCATTTT.

This chain links TRBV11-3 with TRBJ2-2; the match to TRBD2 covers 7 bases. The CDR3 loop spans 14 amino acids. The germline gives CDR1 SGHNT, CDR2 YENEEA. The J segment lost 1 base and the V segment lost 8 bases, leaving 4 bases of the junction unmatched. The CDR3 region is CASSGGRNTGELFF. DNA for the CDR3: TGTGCCAGCTCCGGGGGGAGGAACACCGGGGAGCTGTTTTTT.

The chain carries TRBV4-3 and TRBJ2-7, with 7 bases matching TRBD2. The V and J ends lost 3 bases and 2 bases, in that order; junction bases with no gene match: 7. This CDR3 contains 15 residues. Germline CDR1 and CDR2: LGHNA and YSLEER. CDR3 nucleotides: TGCGCCAGCAGCCAGGACTCTAGCGGTACCTACGAGCAGTACTTC. Residues: CASSQDSSGTYEQYF.

The chain recombines TRBV5-1 with TRBJ1-6; TRBD1 is a possible D gene (6 bases). The length of the CDR3 is 17 residues. Trimming cost V 2 bases and J 0 bases, with 12 bases left between them. Germline V gives CDR1 SGHRS, CDR2 YFSETQ. CDR3 loop: CASSLQGSSSYNSPLHF. As DNA, the CDR3 is TGCGCCAGCAGCTTACAGGGTTCCAGCTCCTATAATTCACCCCTCCACTTT.

The chain couples TRBV13 to TRBJ1-2, with 7 bases aligning to TRBD1. Germline V CDR1 and CDR2: PRHDT, FYEKMQ (reference sequence). After removal of 5 bases from V and 2 bases from J, the junction contained 2 bases not matched to a gene. This CDR3 comprises 13 residues. CDR3 DNA sequence: TGTGCCAGCAGCCCGGGACAGAACTATGGCTACACCTTC. Encoded protein: CASSPGQNYGYTF.

This rearrangement joins TRBV11-2 to TRBJ1-2, with 11 bases lining up with TRBD1. J gave up 4 bases and V 1 base, and 2 bases lay outside the gene matches. The germline CDR1 and CDR2 sequences are SGHAT and FQNNGV. The CDR3 extends over 15 amino acids. In DNA, the CDR3 is TGTGCCAGCAGCTTAGCGGGACAGGGGGGCTATGGCTACACCTTC. Translation gives CASSLAGQGGYGYTF.

The chain joins TRBV10-3 to TRBJ2-3; D is unresolved. V was clipped by 5 bases and J by 2 bases, with 14 bases between them. Germline V gives CDR1 ENHRY, CDR2 SYGVKD. This CDR3 is built from 15 residues. The CDR3 region is CAISPRGAATDTQYF. The DNA for the CDR3 is TGTGCCATCAGTCCTCGCGGAGCAGCCACAGATACGCAGTATTTT.

This clone was seen just once. This rearrangement joins TRBV5-8 to TRBJ2-7; possible D gene TRBD2, 5 bases. The CDR3 covers 13 residues. Germline CDR1 SGHTS, CDR2 YDEGEE. Trimming pared 4 bases from V and 6 bases from J, leaving 14 bases between. The DNA of the CDR3 is TGTGCCAGCAGCAGCCCTACTAGGACCGAGCAGTACTTC. Its protein product is CASSSPTRTEQYF.

V usage is TRBV7-2 and J usage is TRBJ2-1; D remains ambiguous. The V gene's germline CDR1 is SGHTA and CDR2 FQGNSA. CDR3 length: 16 residues. V was shortened by 0 bases and J by 6 bases, with 15 bases between the two germline ends. The CDR3 spells CASSLAEVGLGNEQFF. Here the CDR3 DNA reads TGTGCCAGCAGCTTAGCTGAGGTGGGCCTTGGCAATGAGCAGTTCTTC.

The chain employs TRBV7-9 and TRBJ2-1; tentatively, D is TRBD1 (6 bases). Germline assignment: CDR1 SEHNR and CDR2 FQNEAQ (reference sequence). This CDR3 has 16 residues. The V end lost 4 bases, the J end lost 6 bases, and 19 bases lay between the germline ends. The chain's CDR3 is CASSSFNRDGVNEQFF. CDR3 DNA sequence: TGTGCCAGCAGCTCCTTCAACAGGGACGGTGTCAATGAGCAGTTCTTC.

The V call is TRBV6-1, the J call TRBJ2-1; 7 bases match TRBD2. With 9 bases clipped from V and 4 bases from J, the junction kept 12 bases outside the gene matches. The length of the CDR3 is 15 residues. Germline V gene sequence: CDR1 MNHNS, CDR2 SASEGT. CDR3 in DNA: TGTGCCAGTGGAGGCTCGGGGGGAGCATACAATGAGCAGTTCTTC. Protein: CASGGSGGAYNEQFF.

The chain employs TRBV18 and TRBJ1-5; maybe TRBD1 (6 bases). Per germline, CDR1 KGHSH and CDR2 LQKENI. The length of the CDR3 is 13 residues. V lost 3 bases, J lost 6 bases, and 9 bases lay in between. The CDR3 DNA reads as TGTGCCAGCTCACCGGGACATGCTCAGCCCCAGCATTTT. Protein: CASSPGHAQPQHF.

The count of this clone is one. The CDR3 is CASSSGTVTEAFF. Written as DNA, the CDR3 is TGTGCCAGCAGCTCCGGGACGGTCACTGAAGCTTTCTTT. V is TRBV5-6 and J is TRBJ1-1; maybe TRBD1 (5 bases). V was cut by 3 bases and J by 4 bases, with 10 bases left in between. In germline, CDR1 is SGHDT, CDR2 YYEEEE. The CDR3 is 13 amino acids.

J is TRBJ1-4 and V is TRBV5-8; D is possibly TRBD1 (6 bases). This CDR3 contains 15 residues. V shed 4 bases and J shed 2 bases, with 12 bases lying between them. Germline CDR1 SGHTS, CDR2 YDEGEE. CDR3 sequence reads: CASSRQGITNEKLFF. In DNA form, the CDR3 reads TGTGCCAGCAGCCGTCAGGGGATTACTAATGAAAAACTGTTTTTT.

J is TRBJ2-3 and V is TRBV6-5; 9 bases agree with TRBD2. The V segment lost 5 bases and the J segment 0 bases; nucleotides outside the gene matches: 0. The CDR3 contains 14 residues. The germline V gene encodes CDR1 MNHEY and CDR2 SVGAGI. For the CDR3, the DNA is TGTGCCAGCAGTGCGGGGGGGAGCACAGATACGCAGTATTTT. Its protein is CASSAGGSTDTQYF.

The rearrangement joins TRBV7-2 to TRBJ2-3; 8 bases map to TRBD2. Looked up from germline, CDR1 is SGHTA and CDR2 is FQGNSA. J gave up 6 bases and V 3 bases, and 8 bases lay outside the gene matches. This CDR3 has 15 amino acids. The CDR3 region has the DNA TGTGCCAGCAGCTTTCTGCGGGGGGCCCGCGATACGCAGTATTTT. The encoded protein is CASSFLRGARDTQYF. Using reference TRBV7-2 and TRBJ2-3 for the parts outside the CDR3, the full variable domain is GAGVSQSPSNKVTEKGKDVELRCDPISGHTALYWYRQSLGQGLEFLIYFQGNSAPDKSGLPSDRFSAERTGGSVSTLTIQRTQQEDSAVYLCASSFLRGARDTQYFGPGTRLTVL.

The chain combines TRBV29-1 with TRBJ1-2; 7 bases align to TRBD1. The CDR3 contains 15 residues. J lost 0 bases, V lost 7 bases, and 11 bases had no gene match. Germline V CDR1 and CDR2: SQVTM, ANQGSEA. CDR3 sequence (DNA): TGCAGCGCAACGGGGACAGCCGGCACTAACTATGGCTACACCTTC. Translated: CSATGTAGTNYGYTF.